The next 23 T cell receptor beta chains were all read from a single sample in a study of Graves' ophthalmopathy and Graves' hyperthyroidism. The TCR beta CDR3 regions underwent amplification from RNA transcripts. RT-PCR with HTBI primers came first, then second-round multiplex PCR. One entry per CDR3 protein results from TCRdb running MiXCR on the multiplex PCR reads. The sample shows a few hundred thousand distinct CDR3 sequences, just under 40% of them seen only once. Material for sequencing was peripheral blood or thyroid tissue (not recorded which). These receptors were collected from an adult man with Graves' hyperthyroidism.

The chain has TRBV9 and TRBJ2-7, with D uncertain. This CDR3 comprises 14 residues. Trimming left V 0 bases short and J 0 bases short, with 7 bases between. Per germline, CDR1 SGDLS and CDR2 YYNGEE. Written as DNA, the CDR3 is TGTGCCAGCAGCGTAGAACAGAGCTCCTACGAGCAGTACTTC. This encodes CASSVEQSSYEQYF.

This clonotype was recorded a few times. The junction and the germline gene differ at one end; a read error may be behind it. This chain connects TRBV7-9 to TRBJ2-7; D not certain. The CDR3 covers 15 residues. Germline CDR1 is SEHNR and CDR2 is FQNEAQ (reference sequence). DNA of the CDR3: TGTGCCAGCAGCTTAGAAGGTGGTAATTCAGACGAGCGGTACTTC. Translating it yields CASSLEGGNSDERYF.

The chain carries TRBV9 and TRBJ2-3, with 7 bases matching TRBD2. This CDR3 is built from 14 residues. The junction had 3 bases not matched to a gene; V was cut back by 4 bases and J by 1 base. The germline V gene has CDR1 SGDLS and CDR2 YYNGEE. Written as DNA, the CDR3 is TGTGCCAGCAGCTTTCTAGCGGGCACAGATACGCAGTATTTT. Amino acid sequence: CASSFLAGTDTQYF.

The chain joins TRBV2 to TRBJ1-4; 9 bases are a match to TRBD1. Germline V gives CDR1 SNHLY, CDR2 FYNNEI. J was trimmed by 7 bases and V by 8 bases; bases with no gene match: 8. The CDR3 has 14 amino acids. Written as DNA, the CDR3 is TGTGCCAGCTTAGGGACAGGGCCCGGTGAAAAACTGTTTTTT. Protein: CASLGTGPGEKLFF.

V usage is TRBV7-9 and J usage is TRBJ1-4, with 13 nucleotides matching TRBD2. The J call is uncertain, as TRBJ2-2 better fits the DNA end. The CDR3 is made up of 20 amino acids. CDR1 is SEHNR and CDR2 is FQNEAQ in the germline V gene (reference sequence). The CDR3 is CASSLPHGTSGNANTGELFF. In DNA form, the CDR3 reads TGTGCCAGCAGCTTGCCTCACGGGACTAGCGGGAACGCGAACACCGGGGAGCTGTTTTTT.

This clonotype came up many times. This sequence joins TRBV6-2 or TRBV6-3 and TRBJ1-1; no reliable D call. The germline gives CDR1 MNHEY, CDR2 SVGEGT. The length of the CDR3 is 14 residues. V shed 8 bases and J shed 10 bases, with 23 bases lying between them. CDR3 loop: CASATAGLTSRAFF. The DNA for the CDR3 is TGTGCCAGCGCCACTGCCGGACTCACCAGCCGAGCTTTCTTT.

This clonotype was seen ten or more times. The V call is TRBV2, the J call TRBJ1-1, with TRBD1 matching over 7 bases. The CDR3 spans 12 residues. The germline CDR1 and CDR2 sequences are SNHLY and FYNNEI. J was trimmed by 2 bases and V by 10 bases; bases with no gene match: 4. CDR3 in amino acids: CATRQGNTEAFF. The CDR3 DNA reads TGTGCCACCCGACAGGGAAACACTGAAGCTTTCTTT.

As concerns this clonotype: Being one base from a much bigger clone, this may be a read error. The chain uses TRBV10-3 and TRBJ1-3; no clear D gene. Germline V gene data show CDR1 as ENHRY and CDR2 as SYGVKD. The CDR3 spans 15 residues. The CDR3 DNA is TGTGCCAGCAGTGAACAGCCACACTCTGGAAACACCATATATTTT. This encodes CASSEQPHSGNTIYF.

The chain couples TRBV7-3 to TRBJ2-7; D call uncertain. Trimming took 5 bases from V and 7 from J, leaving 12 bases between them. The germline V gene encodes CDR1 SGHTA and CDR2 FQGTGA. The CDR3 runs 12 residues. CDR3 coding DNA: TGTGCCAGCAGCGAAAGTAAGGGTGAGCAGTACTTC. Translating it yields CASSESKGEQYF.

V gene TRBV10-3 combines with J gene TRBJ1-4; 11 positions match TRBD1. Germline trimming cut 5 bases from V and 11 bases from J; bases unmatched to any gene: 4. CDR3 size: 13 residues. Germline V gene data show CDR1 as ENHRY and CDR2 as SYGVKD. The CDR3 loop reads CAISRTGGGKLFF. The CDR3, as DNA: TGTGCCATCAGTCGGACAGGGGGCGGTAAACTGTTTTTT.

This clonotype was detected ten times or more. The V call is TRBV2, the J call TRBJ2-5, with 8 bases lining up with TRBD2. The J segment lost 2 bases and the V segment lost 5 bases, leaving 7 bases of the junction unmatched. Germline CDR1 SNHLY, CDR2 FYNNEI. The CDR3 contains 15 residues. CDR3 nucleotides: TGTGCCAGCAGTCCGGGACTAGAGCGTCAAGAGACCCAGTACTTC. Protein product: CASSPGLERQETQYF.

The V gene is TRBV7-9, the J gene TRBJ1-4, with D tentatively TRBD1 (5 bases). This CDR3 contains 15 residues. Per the germline V gene, CDR1 is SEHNR and CDR2 is FQNEAQ (reference sequence). The V and J ends lost 4 bases and 7 bases respectively, with 16 bases between them. The chain's CDR3 is CASSSPGAGSEKLFF. In DNA, the CDR3 is TGTGCCAGCAGCTCTCCCGGGGCAGGGAGTGAAAAACTGTTTTTT.

This clonotype was found many times. The rearrangement uses TRBV3-1 and TRBJ2-7, with 7 positions matching TRBD2. The V gene's germline CDR1 is LGHDT and CDR2 YNNKEL (reference sequence). The J segment lost 6 bases and the V segment lost 3 bases, leaving 5 bases of the junction unmatched. The length of the CDR3 is 13 residues. CDR3 bases: TGTGCCAGCAGCCAGGCGGGAGCCCTCGAGCAGTACTTC. Its translation is CASSQAGALEQYF.

The sample holds many counts of this clonotype. The rearrangement links TRBV29-1 to TRBJ1-2; D is ambiguous. The V end lost 3 bases, the J end lost 8 bases, and 7 bases lay between the germline ends. This CDR3 region has 10 residues. The germline V gene has CDR1 SQVTM and CDR2 ANQGSEA. The CDR3 coding sequence is TGCAGCGTTGACCGGGAGGGCTACACCTTC. Translating gives CSVDREGYTF.

This clonotype was recorded many times. The V and J genes are TRBV2 and TRBJ1-2, with D unresolved. V was cut by 6 bases and J by 6 bases, with 11 bases left in between. Germline V gene data show CDR1 as SNHLY and CDR2 as FYNNEI. The CDR3 loop spans 12 amino acids. CDR3 in DNA: TGTGCCAGCAGGACCCCGGCCCATGGCTACACCTTC. Translation: CASRTPAHGYTF. The entire variable domain, with the rest obtained from reference TRBV2 and TRBJ1-2, is as follows: EPEVTQTPSHQVTQMGQEVILRCVPISNHLYFYWYRQILGQKVEFLVSFYNNEISEKSEIFDDQFSVERPDGSNFTLKIRSTKLEDSAMYFCASRTPAHGYTFGSGTRLTVV.

Remarks on this clonotype: Germline and junction disagree at one end, which may indicate a read error. The chain couples TRBV12-3 or TRBV12-4 to TRBJ2-5; D unclear. CDR3 length: 11 residues. CDR3 sequence: CTSSLSETQYF. In nucleotides, the CDR3 is TGTACCAGCAGTCTTTCAGAGACCCAGTACTTC.

This rearrangement joins TRBV15 to TRBJ2-5; possibly TRBD2 for D (6 bases). This CDR3 has 13 residues. V was pared by 3 bases and J by 5 bases, with 10 bases between. Germline V gene data show CDR1 as LNHNV and CDR2 as YYDKDF (reference sequence). For the CDR3, the DNA is TGTGCCACCAGCAGTTCTAGCGTGGAGACCCAGTACTTC. It specifies CATSSSSVETQYF.

The rearrangement links TRBV25-1 to TRBJ2-7; D possibly corresponds to TRBD2 (6 bases). The CDR3 runs 13 residues. Germline-derived CDR1 and CDR2 are MGHDK and SYGVNS. In nucleotides, the CDR3 is TGTGCTAGAGTGTGGGGGGTCTCCTACGAGCAGTACTTC. It yields the protein CARVWGVSYEQYF.

The CDR3 nucleotides read TGTGCCAGCACGCAAACCCCTGGTCGCATCTATGGCTACACCTTC. Translation: CASTQTPGRIYGYTF. V is TRBV7-2 and J is TRBJ1-2; no reliable D call. CDR1 is SGHTA, CDR2 FQGNSA, per germline. V lost 7 bases and J 4 bases, leaving 19 bases between the germline ends. This CDR3 comprises 15 residues.

This clonotype was found many times. Relative to the germline gene, one junction end is altered; a read error may explain this. The V call is TRBV10-3, the J call TRBJ1-1, with a possible D match to TRBD1 (6 bases). CDR3 size: 14 residues. Germline assignment: CDR1 ENHRY and CDR2 SYGVKD. The CDR3 loop reads CASSERGRNTEAFF. CDR3 coding DNA: TGTGCCAGCAGTGAGAGGGGGAGGAACACTGAAGCTTTCTTT.

This clonotype was found a few times. The gene calls are TRBV27 and TRBJ2-2; D possibly corresponds to TRBD2 (6 bases). Germline CDR1 and CDR2: MNHEY and SMNVEV (reference sequence). Trimming pared 6 bases from V and 0 bases from J, leaving 17 bases between. This CDR3 contains 17 residues. CDR3: CASSPTGTYANTGELFF. CDR3 nucleotides: TGTGCCAGCAGCCCAACCGGGACTTACGCGAACACCGGGGAGCTGTTTTTT.

This clonotype came up many times. The chain employs TRBV7-8 and TRBJ2-7; D perhaps matches TRBD1 (9 bases). The CDR3 loop spans 16 amino acids. Germline V gene data show CDR1 as SGHVS and CDR2 as FQNEAQ. V was trimmed by 4 bases and J by 6 bases, leaving 22 bases between them. CDR3 DNA sequence: TGTGCCAGCAGCTCCGGGAGGGACAGGGTACGGGCCGAGCAGTACTTC. Amino acid sequence: CASSSGRDRVRAEQYF.

This clonotype was detected many times. The rearrangement uses TRBV10-2 and TRBJ2-7, with 10 bases matching TRBD2. The V segment lost 7 bases and the J segment 7 bases; nucleotides outside the gene matches: 13. CDR1 is WSHSY, CDR2 SAAADI, per germline. The CDR3 extends over 15 amino acids. The CDR3 region is CASIPRLAGPSEQYF. DNA of the CDR3: TGCGCCAGCATTCCCAGACTAGCGGGCCCTAGTGAGCAGTACTTC.